This TCR beta chain was captured in a study of cytomegalovirus exposure and HLA in healthy donors. Of note for this clone: Antigen: not known.

Study-wide findings and caveats: Reports indicate that TCR beta sequences accurately predicted the HLA-A and HLA-B alleles of most subjects. Compared with the roughly 700-donor mean, an Asian-associated ancestry cluster reportedly had fewer N-insertions, according to a later analysis. DRB1 showed the most TCR associations and HLA-C the fewest in a later analysis, as rates varied by HLA locus.

Germline V gives CDR1 MNHNS, CDR2 SASEGT. This CDR3 is 14 amino acids long. V lost 5 bases, J lost 4 bases, and 8 bases stayed unmatched. Primers: 60 Vbeta forward and 13 Jbeta reverse. Produced via immunoSEQ multiplex PCR; TCRdb's table is partial and in-frame only. The sample lists under 75,000 clones; 70% to 75% were seen once. The sequence was obtained from a human donor in good health. The rearrangement links TRBV6-1 to TRBJ2-7; 7 nucleotides match TRBD2. The sequenced sample consisted of PBMCs. DNA for the CDR3: TGTGCCAGCAGTTGGGGGGGGTCCGGGTACGAGCAGTACTTC. Encoded protein: CASSWGGSGYEQYF.